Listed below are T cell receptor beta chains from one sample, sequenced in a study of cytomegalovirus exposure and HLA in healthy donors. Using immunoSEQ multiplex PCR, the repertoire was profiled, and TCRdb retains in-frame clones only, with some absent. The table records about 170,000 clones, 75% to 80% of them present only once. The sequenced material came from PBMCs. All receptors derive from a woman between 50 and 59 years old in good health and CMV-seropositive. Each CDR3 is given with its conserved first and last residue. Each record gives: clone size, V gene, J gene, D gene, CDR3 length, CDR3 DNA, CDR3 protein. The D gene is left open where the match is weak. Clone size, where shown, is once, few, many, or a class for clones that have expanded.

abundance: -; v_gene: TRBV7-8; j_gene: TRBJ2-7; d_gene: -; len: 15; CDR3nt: TGTGCCAGCAGCTTACGGCGGGGAGCCACCTACGAGCAGTACTTC; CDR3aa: CASSLRRGATYEQYF
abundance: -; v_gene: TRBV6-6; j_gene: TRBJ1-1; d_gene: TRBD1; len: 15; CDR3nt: TGTGCCAGCAGTGCAAGGACAGGGGATGTCGCTGAAGCTTTCTTT; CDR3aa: CASSARTGDVAEAFF
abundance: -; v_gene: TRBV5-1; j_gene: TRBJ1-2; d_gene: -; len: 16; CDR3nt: TGCGCCAGCAGCTTGGATAGAGGAGGACCTCCTGGGGGCTACACCTTC; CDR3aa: CASSLDRGGPPGGYTF
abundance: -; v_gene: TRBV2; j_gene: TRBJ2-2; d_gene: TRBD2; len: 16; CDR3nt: TGTGCCAGCAGTCGACTAGCGGGAGGCCCCGCCGGGGAGCTGTTTTTT; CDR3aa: CASSRLAGGPAGELFF
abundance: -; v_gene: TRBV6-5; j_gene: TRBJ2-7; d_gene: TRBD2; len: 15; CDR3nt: TGTGCCAGCAGTTACAGCCAGCGGGAGGACTACGAGCAGTACTTC; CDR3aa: CASSYSQREDYEQYF
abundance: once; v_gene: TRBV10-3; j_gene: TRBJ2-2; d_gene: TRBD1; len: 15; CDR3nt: TGTGCCATCAGCCGACAGGGGGCGGTCACCGGGGAGCTGTTTTTT; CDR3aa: CAISRQGAVTGELFF
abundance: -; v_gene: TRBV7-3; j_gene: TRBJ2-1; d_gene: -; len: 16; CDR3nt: TGTGCCAGCAGCTTAAAAACTAGTTTAACTTCGAATGAGCAGTTCTTC; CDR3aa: CASSLKTSLTSNEQFF
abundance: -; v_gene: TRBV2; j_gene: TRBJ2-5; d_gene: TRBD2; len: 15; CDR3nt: TGTGCCAGCAGAGACAGGACTAGCGGACAAGAGACCCAGTACTTC; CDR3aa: CASRDRTSGQETQYF
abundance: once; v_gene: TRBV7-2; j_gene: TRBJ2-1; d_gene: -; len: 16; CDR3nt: TGTGCCAGCAGCTTACCCCCTAGCATAGGGAACAATGAGCAGTTCTTC; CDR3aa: CASSLPPSIGNNEQFF
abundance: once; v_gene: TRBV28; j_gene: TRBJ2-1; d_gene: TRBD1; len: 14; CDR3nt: TGTGCCAGCAGTTTCGCCAGGGGGTGGAGTGAGCAGTTCTTC; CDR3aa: CASSFARGWSEQFF
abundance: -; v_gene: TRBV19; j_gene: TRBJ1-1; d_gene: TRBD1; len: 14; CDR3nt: TGTGCCAGTAGTATGGCAGGGGGCTACACTGAAGCTTTCTTT; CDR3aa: CASSMAGGYTEAFF
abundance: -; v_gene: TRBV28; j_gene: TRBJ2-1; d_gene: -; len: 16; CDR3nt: TGTGCCAGCAGTTGGGGCGGCAGAGACCACTACAATGAGCAGTTCTTC; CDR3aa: CASSWGGRDHYNEQFF
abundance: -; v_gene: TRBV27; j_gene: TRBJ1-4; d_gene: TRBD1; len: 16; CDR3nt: TGTGCCAGCAGTCACTTTACAGGGGAAGGCGGTGAAAAACTGTTTTTT; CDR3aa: CASSHFTGEGGEKLFF
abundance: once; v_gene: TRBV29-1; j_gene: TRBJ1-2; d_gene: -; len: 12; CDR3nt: TGCAGCGCCGGGCCGGGGAACTATGGCTACACCTTC; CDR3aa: CSAGPGNYGYTF
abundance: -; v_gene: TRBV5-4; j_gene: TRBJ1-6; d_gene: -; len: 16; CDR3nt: TGTGCCAGCAGCTCGCTCGGGGAATCCTATAATTCACCCCTCCACTTT; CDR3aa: CASSSLGESYNSPLHF
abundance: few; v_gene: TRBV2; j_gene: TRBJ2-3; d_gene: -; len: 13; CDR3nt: TGTGCCAGCTTTTACTCCTGGCGGGATACGCAGTATTTT; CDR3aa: CASFYSWRDTQYF
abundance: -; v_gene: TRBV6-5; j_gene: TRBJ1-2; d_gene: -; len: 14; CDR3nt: TGTGCCAGCAGCAACCTCCTGGGGGCCTATGGCTACACCTTC; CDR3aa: CASSNLLGAYGYTF
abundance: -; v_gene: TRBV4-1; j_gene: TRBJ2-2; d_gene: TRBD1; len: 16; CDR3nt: TGCGCCAGCAGCCACCTAACGGGACAGGGGATCGGGGAGCTGTTTTTT; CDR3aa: CASSHLTGQGIGELFF
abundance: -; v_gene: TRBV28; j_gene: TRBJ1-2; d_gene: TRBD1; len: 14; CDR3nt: TGTGCCAGCAGTTGGGGACAGGGGGCCCGTGGCTACACCTTC; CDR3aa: CASSWGQGARGYTF
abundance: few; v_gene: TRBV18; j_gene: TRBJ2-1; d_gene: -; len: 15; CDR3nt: TGTGCCAGCTCACCCTACCGGACAGATAACAATGAGCAGTTCTTC; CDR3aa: CASSPYRTDNNEQFF
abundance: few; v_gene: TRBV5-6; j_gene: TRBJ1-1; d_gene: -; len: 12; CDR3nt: TGTGCCAGCAGCCTTTCCAACACTGAAGCTTTCTTT; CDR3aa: CASSLSNTEAFF
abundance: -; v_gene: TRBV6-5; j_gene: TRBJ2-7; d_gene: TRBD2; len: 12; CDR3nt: TGTGCCAGCAGGGCTAGCGGGGGGGAACAGTACTTC; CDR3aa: CASRASGGEQYF
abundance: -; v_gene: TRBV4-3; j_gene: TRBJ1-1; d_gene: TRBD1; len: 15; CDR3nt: TGCGCCAGCAGCCAAGTCGGGACAGGGAACACTGAAGCTTTCTTT; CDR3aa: CASSQVGTGNTEAFF
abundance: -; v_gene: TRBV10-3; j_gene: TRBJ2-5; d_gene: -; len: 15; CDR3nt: TGTGCCATCAGCCGCACCCTGACAGGCGAAGAGACCCAGTACTTC; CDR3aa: CAISRTLTGEETQYF
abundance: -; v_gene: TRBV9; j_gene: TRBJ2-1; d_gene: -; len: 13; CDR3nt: TGTGCCAGCAGCGGGACTACTGACAATGAGCAGTTCTTC; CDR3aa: CASSGTTDNEQFF
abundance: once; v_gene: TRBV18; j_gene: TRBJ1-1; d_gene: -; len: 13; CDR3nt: TGTGCCAGCCGACAGCTTCTGAACACTGAAGCTTTCTTT; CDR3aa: CASRQLLNTEAFF
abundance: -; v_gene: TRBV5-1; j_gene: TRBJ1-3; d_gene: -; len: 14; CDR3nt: TGCGCCAGCAGCTTACAGGGTGCAGGAAACACCATATATTTT; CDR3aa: CASSLQGAGNTIYF